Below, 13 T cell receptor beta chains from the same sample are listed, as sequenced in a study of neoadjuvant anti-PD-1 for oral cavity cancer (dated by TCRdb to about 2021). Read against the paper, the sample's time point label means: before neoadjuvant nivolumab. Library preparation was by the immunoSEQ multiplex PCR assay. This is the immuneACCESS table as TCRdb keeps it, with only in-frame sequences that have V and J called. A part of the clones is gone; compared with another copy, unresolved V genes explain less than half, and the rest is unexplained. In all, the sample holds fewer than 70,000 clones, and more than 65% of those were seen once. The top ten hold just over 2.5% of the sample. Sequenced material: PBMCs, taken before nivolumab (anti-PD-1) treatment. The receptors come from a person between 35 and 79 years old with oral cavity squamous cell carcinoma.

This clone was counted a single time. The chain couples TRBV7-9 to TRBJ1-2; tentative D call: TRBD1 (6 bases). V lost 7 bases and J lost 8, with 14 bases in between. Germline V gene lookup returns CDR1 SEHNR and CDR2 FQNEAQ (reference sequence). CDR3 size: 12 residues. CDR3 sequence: CASTQGGYGYTF. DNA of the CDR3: TGTGCCAGCACCCAAGGGGGTTACGGCTACACCTTC.

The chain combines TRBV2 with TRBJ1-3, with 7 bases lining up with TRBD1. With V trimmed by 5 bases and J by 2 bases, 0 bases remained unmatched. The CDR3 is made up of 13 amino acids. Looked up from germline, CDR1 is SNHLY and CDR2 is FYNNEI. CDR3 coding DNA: TGTGCCAGCAGTACAGGGGCTGGAAACACCATATATTTT. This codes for CASSTGAGNTIYF.

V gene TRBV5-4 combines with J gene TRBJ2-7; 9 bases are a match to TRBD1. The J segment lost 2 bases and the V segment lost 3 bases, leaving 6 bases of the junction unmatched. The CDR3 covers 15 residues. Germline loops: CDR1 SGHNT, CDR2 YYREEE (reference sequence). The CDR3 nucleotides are TGTGCCAGCAGCTCGGCGGACAGGGGTACCTACGAGCAGTACTTC. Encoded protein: CASSSADRGTYEQYF.

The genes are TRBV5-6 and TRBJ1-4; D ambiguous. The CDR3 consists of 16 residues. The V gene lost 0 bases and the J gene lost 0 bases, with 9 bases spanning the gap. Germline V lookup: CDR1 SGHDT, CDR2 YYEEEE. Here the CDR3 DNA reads TGTGCCAGCAGCTTGGATGGGGTTCCAACTAATGAAAAACTGTTTTTT. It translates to CASSLDGVPTNEKLFF.

This chain's CDR3 is CASSLRSTDTQYF. CDR3 DNA sequence: TGTGCCAGCAGCCTCCGGAGCACAGATACGCAGTATTTT. V and J are TRBV5-8 and TRBJ2-3; D unclear. The V gene's germline CDR1 is SGHTS and CDR2 YDEGEE. The CDR3 is 13 residues long. The V end lost 4 bases, the J end lost 0 bases, and 6 bases lay between the germline ends.

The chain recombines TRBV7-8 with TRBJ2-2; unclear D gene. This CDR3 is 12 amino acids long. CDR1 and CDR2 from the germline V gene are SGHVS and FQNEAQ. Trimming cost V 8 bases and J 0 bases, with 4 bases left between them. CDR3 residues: CASSSNTGELFF. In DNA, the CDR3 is TGTGCCAGCTCGTCGAACACCGGGGAGCTGTTTTTT.

This CDR3 is CASSVDAATNEKLFF. CDR3 DNA: TGTGCCAGCAGCGTAGACGCTGCAACTAATGAAAAACTGTTTTTT. J is TRBJ1-4 and V is TRBV9, with D unresolved. V shed 0 bases and J shed 0 bases, with 6 bases lying between them. CDR1 is SGDLS, CDR2 YYNGEE, per germline. The CDR3 contains 15 residues.

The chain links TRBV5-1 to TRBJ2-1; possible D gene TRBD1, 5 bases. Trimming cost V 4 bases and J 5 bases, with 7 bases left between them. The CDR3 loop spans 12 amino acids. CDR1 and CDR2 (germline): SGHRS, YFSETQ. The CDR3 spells CASSMTDNEQFF. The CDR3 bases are TGCGCCAGCAGCATGACAGACAATGAGCAGTTCTTC.

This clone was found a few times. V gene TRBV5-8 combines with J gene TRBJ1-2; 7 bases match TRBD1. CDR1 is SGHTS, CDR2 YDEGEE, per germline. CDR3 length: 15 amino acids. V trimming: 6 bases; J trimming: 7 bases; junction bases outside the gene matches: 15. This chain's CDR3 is CASTLPGQDGFGYTF. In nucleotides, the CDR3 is TGTGCCAGCACCCTACCCGGACAGGACGGGTTTGGCTACACCTTC.

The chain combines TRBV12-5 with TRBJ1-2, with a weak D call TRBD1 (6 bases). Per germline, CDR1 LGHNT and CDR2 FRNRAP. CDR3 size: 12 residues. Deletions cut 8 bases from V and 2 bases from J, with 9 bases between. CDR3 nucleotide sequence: TGTGCTAGTTCGGACAGAAACTATGGCTACACCTTC. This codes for CASSDRNYGYTF.

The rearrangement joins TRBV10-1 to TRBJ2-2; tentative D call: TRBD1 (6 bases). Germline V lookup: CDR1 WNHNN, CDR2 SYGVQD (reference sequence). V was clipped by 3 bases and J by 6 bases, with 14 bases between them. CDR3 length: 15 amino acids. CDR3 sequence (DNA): TGCGCCAGCAGTGAATCAGGGGCGCGGTCCGGGGAGCTGTTTTTT. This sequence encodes CASSESGARSGELFF.

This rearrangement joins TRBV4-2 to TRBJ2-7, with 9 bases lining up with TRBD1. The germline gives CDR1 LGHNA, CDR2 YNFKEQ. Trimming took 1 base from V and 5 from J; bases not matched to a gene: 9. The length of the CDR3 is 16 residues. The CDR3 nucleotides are TGTGCCAGCAGCCAAGGGCCGGGACAGGGATCGAACGAGCAGTACTTC. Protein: CASSQGPGQGSNEQYF.

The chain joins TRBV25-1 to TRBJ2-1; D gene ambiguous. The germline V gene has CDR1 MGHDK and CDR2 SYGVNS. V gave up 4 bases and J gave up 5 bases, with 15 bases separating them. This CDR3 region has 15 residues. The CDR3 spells CASSGRNWRNNEQFF. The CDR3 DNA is TGTGCCAGCAGTGGCCGCAACTGGAGAAACAATGAGCAGTTCTTC.